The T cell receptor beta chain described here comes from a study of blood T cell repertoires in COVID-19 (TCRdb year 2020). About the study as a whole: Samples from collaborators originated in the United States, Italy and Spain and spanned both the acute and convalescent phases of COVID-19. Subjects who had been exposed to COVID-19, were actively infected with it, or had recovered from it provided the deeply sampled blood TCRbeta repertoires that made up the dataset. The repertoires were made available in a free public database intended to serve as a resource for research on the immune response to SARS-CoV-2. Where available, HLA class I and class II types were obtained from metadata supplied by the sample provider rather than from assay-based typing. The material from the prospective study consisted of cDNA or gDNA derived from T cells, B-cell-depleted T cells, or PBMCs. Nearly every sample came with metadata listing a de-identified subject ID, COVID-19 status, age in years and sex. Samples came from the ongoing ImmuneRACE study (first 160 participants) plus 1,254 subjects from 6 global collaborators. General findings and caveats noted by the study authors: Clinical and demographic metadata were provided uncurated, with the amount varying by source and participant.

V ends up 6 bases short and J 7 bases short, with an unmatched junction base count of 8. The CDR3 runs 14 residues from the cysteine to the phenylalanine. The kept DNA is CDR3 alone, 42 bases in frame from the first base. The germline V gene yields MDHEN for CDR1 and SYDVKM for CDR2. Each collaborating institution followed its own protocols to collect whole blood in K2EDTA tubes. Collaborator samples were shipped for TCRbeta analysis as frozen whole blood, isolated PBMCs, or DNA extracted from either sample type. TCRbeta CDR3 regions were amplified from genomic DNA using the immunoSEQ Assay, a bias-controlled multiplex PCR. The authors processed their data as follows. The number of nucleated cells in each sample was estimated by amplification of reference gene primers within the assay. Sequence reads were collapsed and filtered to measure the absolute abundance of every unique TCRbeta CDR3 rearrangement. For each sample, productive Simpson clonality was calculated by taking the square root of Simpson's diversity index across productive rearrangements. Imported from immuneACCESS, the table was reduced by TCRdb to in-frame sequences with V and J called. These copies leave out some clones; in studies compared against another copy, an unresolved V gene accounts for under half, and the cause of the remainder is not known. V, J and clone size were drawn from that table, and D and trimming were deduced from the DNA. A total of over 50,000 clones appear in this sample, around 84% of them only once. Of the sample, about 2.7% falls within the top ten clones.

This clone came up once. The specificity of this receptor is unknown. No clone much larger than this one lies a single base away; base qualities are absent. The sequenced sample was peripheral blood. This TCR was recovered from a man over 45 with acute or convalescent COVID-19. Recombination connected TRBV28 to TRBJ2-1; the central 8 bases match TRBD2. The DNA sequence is TGTGCCAGCAGCCGACGAGCTAGCGGGAATGAGCAGTTCTTC. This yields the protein CASSRRASGNEQFF.